Listed below are T cell receptor beta chains from one sample, sequenced in a study of blood T cells in healthy people across ages. One entry per CDR3 protein, called by TCRdb with MiXCR from the 5' RACE reads. The sample consists of around 1,500,000 distinct CDR3 sequences, 35% to 45% of them appearing once. The sequenced sample consisted of blood. These receptors were taken from a woman aged 18 to 35 in good health. The CDR3 runs from the conserved cysteine through the conserved F or W. Fields, in order: V gene, clone size, J gene, D gene, CDR3 DNA, CDR3 protein. D genes are given only for firm matches. The size of a clone is reported for some rows only, either as once, few or many, or as a class for expanded clones.

TRBV12-3/TRBV12-4	many	TRBJ2-7	TRBD1	TGTGCCAGCAGTCGACAGGGTGGCGAGCAGTACTTC	CASSRQGGEQYF
TRBV18	-	TRBJ1-2	-	TGTGCCAGCTCACCGAGTGTAGAGAACTATGGCTACACCTTC	CASSPSVENYGYTF
TRBV27	-	TRBJ1-1	-	TGTGCCAGCAGTTCAACCCCAGGGTGGAACACTGAAGCTTTCTTT	CASSSTPGWNTEAFF
TRBV5-1	-	TRBJ2-7	TRBD2	TGCGCCAGCAGTACTACAACTAGCGCGGGGTACAATGAGCAGTACTTC	CASSTTTSAGYNEQYF
TRBV5-4	-	TRBJ2-1	-	TGTGCTAGCAGCTGGTGGACGAGCGGAACCGATGAGCAGTTCTTC	CASSWWTSGTDEQFF
TRBV6-5	few	TRBJ2-7	TRBD2	TGTGCCAGCATCCTTGGACTAGGCGGTGAGCAGTACTTC	CASILGLGGEQYF
TRBV2	-	TRBJ2-1	TRBD2	TGTGCCAGCAGTGAATCAGCTAGCGGGAGTTTTAGCTCCTACAATGAGCAGTTCTTC	CASSESASGSFSSYNEQFF
TRBV4-2	-	TRBJ1-2	-	TGTGCCAACAGCCAAGATTTAGGGGAGTATGGCTACACCTTC	CANSQDLGEYGYTF
TRBV20-1	once	TRBJ1-2	-	TGCAGTGCCCCAAGGGGGGGGAGGAGTGGCTACACCTTC	CSAPRGGRSGYTF
TRBV18	many	TRBJ2-3	TRBD2	TGTGCCAGCTCACCAGTTGCGGGGGTCGCAGATACGCAGTATTTT	CASSPVAGVADTQYF
TRBV20-1	few	TRBJ2-3	TRBD1	TGCAGTGCTAGAGGGTCCGGACAGGGAGGCACAGATACGCAGTATTTT	CSARGSGQGGTDTQYF
TRBV28	few	TRBJ2-1	TRBD1	TGTGCCAGCACCCTGGGACAGGAGAATGAGCAGTTCTTC	CASTLGQENEQFF
TRBV6-2/TRBV6-3	few	TRBJ2-7	-	TGTGCCAGCAGTTACGGTAGCGTGGGGGCCCACGAGCAGTACTTC	CASSYGSVGAHEQYF
TRBV7-2	-	TRBJ1-6	-	TGTGCCAGCAGCCTCTACAGCTCCCTCTATAATTCACTCCTCCACTTT	CASSLYSSLYNSLLHF
TRBV3-1	few	TRBJ2-1	TRBD2	TGTGCCAGCAGCCAAGATACTAGCGATGAGCAGTTCTTC	CASSQDTSDEQFF
TRBV6-5	-	TRBJ2-5	TRBD2	TGTGCCAGCAGTTACTCGCCGGGGGGGGCCGGGAATGAGCAGTACTTC	CASSYSPGGAGNEQYF